These 27 T cell receptor beta chains were sequenced from one sample in a study of vaccination effects on CD4 cells after COVID-19. Sequencing was preceded by expansion of antigen-specific CD4+ T cells with viral peptide pools in the ViraFEST assay. After roughly 10 days in culture, the CD4+ T cells were isolated. Participants each got two BNT162b2 or mRNA-1273 vaccine doses. Clones were read by immunoSEQ multiplex PCR, and TCRdb kept only the in-frame ones, dropping some. Among 13,000 to 15,000 clones listed, roughly 72% were seen once. Their specific antigens are unknown. Sequencing was performed on CD4+ T cells from PBMCs cultured with SARS-CoV-2 spike peptides, taken after COVID-19 vaccination. The receptors were sampled from a human donor who received a COVID-19 vaccine.

This chain joins TRBV6-5 and TRBJ1-1; 8 bases align to TRBD1. J gave up 5 bases and V 7 bases, and 6 bases lay outside the gene matches. Germline CDR1 is MNHEY and CDR2 is SVGAGI. This CDR3 is 13 amino acids long. The CDR3 reads CASTQGAITEAFF. CDR3 sequence (DNA): TGTGCCAGCACCCAGGGGGCGATTACTGAAGCTTTCTTT.

This clone was picked up a small number of times. The CDR3 bases are TGTGCCAGCAGTTCCCACTCTGGAAACACCATATATTTT. Its translation is CASSSHSGNTIYF. The rearrangement joins TRBV5-6 to TRBJ1-3; D unresolved. Germline CDR1 SGHDT, CDR2 YYEEEE. V shed 5 bases and J shed 0 bases, with 6 bases lying between them. There are 13 residues in the CDR3.

This sequence joins TRBV2 and TRBJ1-6; 8 nucleotides align to TRBD1. The CDR3 is 15 residues long. CDR1 is SNHLY and CDR2 is FYNNEI in the germline V gene. Trimming took 7 bases from V and 1 from J; bases not matched to a gene: 3. The CDR3 reads CASKDRGSYNSPLHF. In nucleotides, the CDR3 is TGTGCCAGCAAAGACAGGGGTTCCTATAATTCACCCCTCCACTTT. Using reference TRBV2 and TRBJ1-6 for the parts outside the CDR3, the full variable domain is EPEVTQTPSHQVTQMGQEVILRCVPISNHLYFYWYRQILGQKVEFLVSFYNNEISEKSEIFDDQFSVERPDGSNFTLKIRSTKLEDSAMYFCASKDRGSYNSPLHFGNGTRLTVT.

This clone was counted between two and nine times. The chain uses TRBV9 and TRBJ1-2; no reliable D call. This CDR3 region has 16 residues. Germline V gives CDR1 SGDLS, CDR2 YYNGEE. Trimming removed 6 bases at V and 0 bases at J, with 18 bases between. Here the CDR3 DNA reads TGTGCCAGCACCTTAGGTGGACGGGGAACTAACTATGGCTACACCTTC. Its protein is CASTLGGRGTNYGYTF.

This chain connects TRBV5-6 to TRBJ2-7, with 14 bases fitting TRBD2. The CDR3 totals 15 residues. The J segment lost 9 bases and the V segment lost 4 bases, leaving 9 bases of the junction unmatched. CDR1 and CDR2 (germline): SGHDT, YYEEEE. The CDR3 DNA is TGTGCCAGCAGCGGCACGGGACTAGCGGGGGCCATGCAGTACTTC. It is translated as CASSGTGLAGAMQYF. Drawing the rest from reference TRBV5-6 and TRBJ2-7, the complete variable domain is DAGVTQSPTHLIKTRGQQVTLRCSPKSGHDTVSWYQQALGQGPQFIFQYYEEEERQRGNFPDRFSGHQFPNYSSELNVNALLLGDSALYLCASSGTGLAGAMQYFGPGTRLTVT.

The chain couples TRBV25-1 to TRBJ2-2; 7 bases agree with TRBD1. V shed 7 bases, J shed 4 bases, and the junction held 6 bases outside the gene matches. Germline loops: CDR1 MGHDK, CDR2 SYGVNS. CDR3 length: 14 residues. CDR3 sequence (DNA): TGTGCCAGCAATAGGGCAGGGGGCACCGGGGAGCTGTTTTTT. This encodes CASNRAGGTGELFF.

The V and J genes are TRBV6-5 and TRBJ2-3; a possible D gene is TRBD1 (6 bases). The CDR3 is 15 residues long. The germline V and J ends were trimmed by 5 bases and 0 bases, with 12 bases remaining between them. CDR1 and CDR2 (germline): MNHEY, SVGAGI. This chain's CDR3 is CASSTATGSTDTQYF. CDR3 nucleotide sequence: TGTGCCAGCAGTACCGCGACAGGAAGCACAGATACGCAGTATTTT.

The chain has TRBV3-1 (or the pseudogene TRBV3-2) and TRBJ1-5, with 9 bases aligning to TRBD1. The germline V gene encodes CDR1 LGHDT and CDR2 YNNKEL (reference sequence). The CDR3 totals 21 residues. V lost 4 bases and J lost 5; bases outside the gene matches: 24. CDR3 in amino acids: CASSPIRITGGLRFGDQPQHF. Written as DNA, the CDR3 is TGTGCCAGCAGCCCTATAAGGATAACAGGGGGCCTGCGTTTCGGTGATCAGCCCCAGCATTTT.

The J gene is TRBJ1-6, the V gene TRBV30; 7 bases are a match to TRBD1. The ends lost 0 bases at V and 6 bases at J; junction bases unmatched: 2. This CDR3 has 14 amino acids. CDR1 is GTSNPN, CDR2 SVGIG, per germline (reference sequence). For the CDR3, the DNA is TGTGCCTGGAGTGTACGACAGGGTAATTCACCCCTCCACTTT. Protein product: CAWSVRQGNSPLHF.

V is TRBV7-8 and J is TRBJ1-6; D might be TRBD1 (5 bases). This CDR3 contains 18 residues. V was shortened by 1 base and J by 5 bases, with 18 bases between the two germline ends. Germline CDR1 is SGHVS and CDR2 is FQNEAQ. In DNA form, the CDR3 reads TGTGCCAGCAGCTTAGTTAGGGGCGGGTTGGCCCATAATTCACCCCTCCACTTT. It yields the protein CASSLVRGGLAHNSPLHF.

CDR3 in amino acids: CASSIDLWGRTEAFF. CDR3 DNA sequence: TGTGCCAGTAGTATAGATCTGTGGGGGCGGACTGAAGCTTTCTTT. The chain employs TRBV19 and TRBJ1-1; tentatively, D is TRBD1 (6 bases). Between the trimmed V and J ends, which lost 0 bases and 5 bases, there was a span of 13 bases. Germline V CDR1 and CDR2: LNHDA, SQIVND (reference sequence). The CDR3 is 15 residues long.

The chain is built from TRBV5-1 and TRBJ1-2; D remains unclear. Germline V gene data show CDR1 as SGHRS and CDR2 as YFSETQ. V dropped 4 bases and J dropped 4 bases, with 11 bases sitting between them. The CDR3 is 13 amino acids. As DNA, the CDR3 is TGCGCCAGCAGCGAAGACACCTTCTATGGCTACACCTTC. This codes for CASSEDTFYGYTF.

This clone was detected once. This chain joins TRBV19 and TRBJ2-3, with D perhaps matching TRBD2 (5 bases). The CDR3 has 14 amino acids. V shed 7 bases and J shed 1 base, with 12 bases lying between them. From germline, CDR1 is LNHDA and CDR2 SQIVND (reference sequence). Here the CDR3 reads CASNQERGTDTQYF. In DNA form, the CDR3 reads TGTGCCAGTAATCAGGAGAGGGGCACAGATACGCAGTATTTT.

This clone appeared once. CDR3 loop: CASSFQRGSSYNEQFF. The DNA for the CDR3 is TGTGCCAGCAGCTTTCAGCGGGGGAGCTCCTACAATGAGCAGTTCTTC. The V gene is TRBV7-9, the J gene TRBJ2-1, with 8 bases matching TRBD2. The CDR3 has 16 amino acids. Per the germline V gene, CDR1 is SEHNR and CDR2 is FQNEAQ (reference sequence). Losses at the gene ends were 3 bases for V and 0 bases for J; bases not matched to a gene: 4.

This clone was observed once. This chain connects TRBV3-1 (or the pseudogene TRBV3-2) to TRBJ1-6; D gene uncertain. The CDR3 length is 12 residues. The germline gives CDR1 LGHDT, CDR2 YNNKEL (reference sequence). V lost 8 bases and J lost 7, with 9 bases in between. CDR3 loop: CASRNANSPLHF. For the CDR3, the DNA is TGTGCCAGCCGTAATGCGAATTCACCCCTCCACTTT.

The J gene is TRBJ1-1, the V gene TRBV6-6; D is ambiguous. The germline V gene encodes CDR1 MNHNY and CDR2 SVGAGI (reference sequence). The length of the CDR3 is 15 residues. V shed 4 bases and J shed 5 bases, with 17 bases lying between them. Here the CDR3 DNA reads TGTGCCAGCAGTTTTAGAAAGGGATACGTAACTGAAGCTTTCTTT. This translates into CASSFRKGYVTEAFF.

This chain links TRBV5-4 with TRBJ1-2, with a possible D match to TRBD1 (5 bases). CDR3 length equals 15 residues. Germline V gives CDR1 SGHNT, CDR2 YYREEE (reference sequence). Trimming took off 2 bases at V and 2 bases at J, with 13 bases between the two ends. The chain's CDR3 is CASSLKGLDNYGYTF. CDR3 bases: TGTGCCAGCAGCTTAAAGGGACTGGACAACTATGGCTACACCTTC.

The chain is built from TRBV6-5 and TRBJ1-3; a weak D match, TRBD1 (5 bases). CDR1 is MNHEY, CDR2 SVGAGI, per germline. V dropped 6 bases and J dropped 0 bases, with 12 bases sitting between them. This CDR3 contains 15 residues. The CDR3 nucleotides are TGTGCCAGCAGCGAGGGGTTCTACTCTGGAAACACCATATATTTT. Translated, it gives CASSEGFYSGNTIYF.

This rearrangement joins TRBV19 to TRBJ1-3; D uncertain. There are 12 residues in the CDR3. Between the trimmed V and J ends, which lost 11 bases and 4 bases, there was a span of 12 bases. Per the germline V gene, CDR1 is LNHDA and CDR2 is SQIVND (reference sequence). The DNA of the CDR3 is TGTGCCTCGTGGGAGCGCGGAAACACCATATATTTT. Protein product: CASWERGNTIYF.

This chain uses TRBV30 with TRBJ2-3; D not resolved. The germline CDR1 and CDR2 sequences are GTSNPN and SVGIG (reference sequence). The CDR3 extends over 15 amino acids. V was shortened by 2 bases and J by 1 base, with 13 bases between the two germline ends. DNA of the CDR3: TGTGCCTGGAGTCCCACCCGCGGACGCACAGATACGCAGTATTTT. It translates to CAWSPTRGRTDTQYF.

The chain joins TRBV10-3 to TRBJ1-2; D unclear. Germline CDR1 ENHRY, CDR2 SYGVKD. Trimming stripped 6 bases from V and 1 base from J, with 21 bases between. The CDR3 sequence is 17 residues long. The CDR3 region is CAISRTGAGFGNYGYTF. CDR3 DNA: TGTGCCATCAGCCGGACCGGCGCGGGGTTTGGTAACTATGGCTACACCTTC.

This chain connects TRBV5-1 to TRBJ2-3, with TRBD1 as a possible D gene (6 bases). CDR1 is SGHRS and CDR2 is YFSETQ in the germline V gene. The ends were cut back, 4 bases at V and 6 bases at J, with 21 bases in the middle. This CDR3 is 16 amino acids long. The CDR3 bases are TGCGCCAGCAGCGGAACCGGGACAAATTTGCGGGATACGCAGTATTTT. It yields the protein CASSGTGTNLRDTQYF. The full variable domain, in which reference TRBV5-1 and TRBJ2-3 provide the parts outside the CDR3, is KAGVTQTPRYLIKTRGQQVTLSCSPISGHRSVSWYQQTPGQGLQFLFEYFSETQRNKGNFPGRFSGRQFSNSRSEMNVSTLELGDSALYLCASSGTGTNLRDTQYFGPGTRLTVL.

This sequence joins TRBV10-3 and TRBJ2-7; D remains unclear. The CDR3 contains 11 residues. V was cut by 6 bases and J by 7 bases, with 10 bases left in between. Per the germline V gene, CDR1 is ENHRY and CDR2 is SYGVKD. CDR3 DNA: TGTGCCATCAGGCGAAACTTAGAGCAGTACTTC. This codes for CAIRRNLEQYF.

J is TRBJ2-7 and V is TRBV4-1; 7 bases match TRBD2. The junction had 17 bases not matched to a gene; V was cut back by 4 bases and J by 8 bases. Germline CDR1 MGHRA, CDR2 YSYEKL. The CDR3 covers 16 residues. CDR3 sequence (DNA): TGCGCCAGCAGCCGAGTTTTAATAGCGGGTGGTCTGAAGCAGTACTTC. Its translation is CASSRVLIAGGLKQYF.

The chain joins TRBV30 to TRBJ2-7; tentatively, D is TRBD2 (7 bases). There are 13 residues in the CDR3. Germline V gene sequence: CDR1 GTSNPN, CDR2 SVGIG (reference sequence). Trimming cost V 4 bases and J 5 bases, with 15 bases left between them. This chain's CDR3 is CAWTGLGGNEQYF. In DNA, the CDR3 is TGTGCCTGGACCGGACTAGGGGGGAACGAGCAGTACTTC. The entire variable domain, with the rest obtained from reference TRBV30 and TRBJ2-7, is as follows: SQTIHQWPATLVQPVGSPLSLECTVEGTSNPNLYWYRQAAGRGLQLLFYSVGIGQISSEVPQNLSASRPQDRQFILSSKKLLLSDSGFYLCAWTGLGGNEQYFGPGTRLTVT.

The chain carries TRBV29-1 and TRBJ2-7; possible D gene TRBD1, 6 bases. Deletions cut 4 bases from V and 0 bases from J, with 16 bases between. The CDR3 runs to 15 residues. Germline V lookup: CDR1 SQVTM, CDR2 ANQGSEA. The CDR3 here is CSVGLPGHSSYEQYF. For the CDR3, the DNA is TGCAGCGTTGGATTACCGGGACATAGCTCCTACGAGCAGTACTTC.

J is TRBJ1-3 and V is TRBV18, with a possible D match to TRBD1 (6 bases). Germline V gene sequence: CDR1 KGHSH, CDR2 LQKENI. The CDR3 is 15 amino acids. The germline V and J ends were trimmed by 5 bases and 1 base, with 12 bases remaining between them. CDR3 in amino acids: CASSSSGVSGNTIYF. DNA of the CDR3: TGTGCCAGCTCATCCTCAGGGGTTTCTGGAAACACCATATATTTT. Looking up the rest from reference TRBV18 and TRBJ1-3 gives the full variable domain: NAGVMQNPRHLVRRRGQEARLRCSPMKGHSHVYWYRQLPEEGLKFMVYLQKENIIDESGMPKERFSAEFPKEGPSILRIQQVVRGDSAAYFCASSSSGVSGNTIYFGEGSWLTVV.